One sample yielded the 7 T cell receptor beta chains listed below, sequenced in a study of blood T cell repertoires in COVID-19. Some clones are missing from TCRdb's copy, which holds only in-frame ones; the method was immunoSEQ multiplex PCR. Of about 58,000 clones listed, around 85% are singletons. Sequenced input: peripheral blood. The source of these receptors is a human donor in a cohort sampled during active COVID-19.

The chain carries TRBV2 and TRBJ2-3, with D possibly matching TRBD2 (6 bases). This CDR3 comprises 18 residues. Germline V gene sequence: CDR1 SNHLY, CDR2 FYNNEI. V was shortened by 2 bases and J by 0 bases, with 18 bases between the two germline ends. CDR3 amino acids: CASSELGGSYSSTDTQYF. The DNA for the CDR3 is TGTGCCAGCAGTGAATTGGGGGGTTCTTATTCTAGCACAGATACGCAGTATTTT.

The chain employs TRBV7-9 and TRBJ2-1; a weak D match, TRBD1 (5 bases). The germline gives CDR1 SEHNR, CDR2 FQNEAQ (reference sequence). Trimming stripped 2 bases from V and 6 bases from J, with 14 bases between. The CDR3 runs 15 residues. CDR3: CASSLSQGPINEQFF. The CDR3 DNA reads as TGTGCCAGCAGCTTAAGCCAGGGTCCTATCAATGAGCAGTTCTTC.

The chain couples TRBV4-1 to TRBJ2-1; TRBD2 matches at 8 bases. Germline CDR1 and CDR2: MGHRA and YSYEKL. With 2 bases clipped from V and 7 bases from J, the junction kept 10 bases outside the gene matches. The CDR3 consists of 16 residues. The CDR3 is CASSQPPRGRRNEQFF. The CDR3, as DNA: TGCGCCAGCAGCCAACCGCCCCGCGGGAGGAGGAATGAGCAGTTCTTC.

The chain carries TRBV10-3 and TRBJ2-5; 7 positions agree with TRBD2. This CDR3 is built from 13 residues. Per the germline V gene, CDR1 is ENHRY and CDR2 is SYGVKD. Trimming took 2 bases from V and 3 from J; bases not matched to a gene: 0. Here the CDR3 DNA reads TGTGCCATCAGTGAGGCGGGAGAAGAGACCCAGTACTTC. As protein: CAISEAGEETQYF.

The gene calls are TRBV7-2 and TRBJ2-2; D is unresolved. This CDR3 contains 14 residues. The V end was cut by 2 bases, the J end by 1 base, with 5 bases between. Germline CDR1 and CDR2: SGHTA and FQGNSA. The CDR3: CASSLNRNTGELFF. CDR3 sequence (DNA): TGTGCCAGCAGCTTAAACAGGAACACCGGGGAGCTGTTTTTT.

The chain carries TRBV7-6 and TRBJ2-1; 8 bases match TRBD2. CDR3 length: 17 residues. Germline V CDR1 and CDR2: SGHVS, FNYEAQ. With V trimmed by 1 base and J by 7 bases, 12 bases remained unmatched. In DNA, the CDR3 is TGTGCCAGCAGCTTAGGGACTAGCTTAGCCCTAAGGAATGAGCAGTTCTTC. This sequence encodes CASSLGTSLALRNEQFF.

CDR3 region: CASSEVGTSGLEQYF. In nucleotides, the CDR3 is TGTGCCAGCAGTGAAGTAGGGACTAGCGGCCTCGAGCAGTACTTC. The chain employs TRBV2 and TRBJ2-7; TRBD2 agrees at 11 bases. The CDR3 totals 15 residues. V lost 1 base, J lost 6 bases, and 5 bases stayed unmatched. CDR1 is SNHLY, CDR2 FYNNEI, per germline.